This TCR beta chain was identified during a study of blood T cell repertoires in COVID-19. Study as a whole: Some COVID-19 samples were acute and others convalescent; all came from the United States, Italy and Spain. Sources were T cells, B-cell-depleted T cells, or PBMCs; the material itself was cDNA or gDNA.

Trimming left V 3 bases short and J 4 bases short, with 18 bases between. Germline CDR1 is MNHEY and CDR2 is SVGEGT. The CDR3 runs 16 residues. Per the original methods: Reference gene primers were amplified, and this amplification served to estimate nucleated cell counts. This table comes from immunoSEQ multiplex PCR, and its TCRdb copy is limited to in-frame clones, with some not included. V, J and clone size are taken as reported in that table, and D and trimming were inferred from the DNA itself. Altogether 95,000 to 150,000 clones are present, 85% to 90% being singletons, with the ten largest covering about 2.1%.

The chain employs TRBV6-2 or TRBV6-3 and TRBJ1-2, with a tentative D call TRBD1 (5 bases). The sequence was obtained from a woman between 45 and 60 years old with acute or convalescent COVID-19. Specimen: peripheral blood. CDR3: CASSYAGVPGPYGYTF. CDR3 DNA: TGTGCCAGCAGTTATGCGGGGGTTCCGGGGCCCTATGGCTACACCTTC.